This T cell receptor beta chain was obtained from a study of T-cell reconstitution after alpha-beta-depleted transplantation in children (dated by TCRdb to about 2016). At the level of the whole study: The study quantitatively tracked T-cell immune reconstitution after TCRalphabeta/CD19-depleted allogeneic hematopoietic cell transplantation in children using TCR repertoire profiling.

CDR1 and CDR2 were assigned from the germline V gene (reference sequence) as GTSNPN and SVGIG. V is clipped by 4 bases and J by 0 bases, and the sequence between their germline boundaries is 3 bases long. The CDR3 starts with the cysteine, ends with the phenylalanine, and has 11 residues. The sequence is cut down to CDR3 DNA, 33 bases in frame from base 1. The sample holds many counts of this clonotype. Its antigen has not been determined. Base qualities were left out, and no much larger clone turns up one base away. The receptor library was made with PCR. The sequencer was an Illumina HiSeq 2500. Molecular barcoding was employed in the preparation of TCR libraries, with unique molecular identifiers being used to normalize TCRbeta repertoire quantification. TCRdb passed the public sequencing reads through fastp at Q25 and MiXCR, retaining productive beta sequences. Rows merge per CDR3 protein into single entries with the most common DNA and genes. Recorded for this sample are around 200,000 distinct CDR3 sequences; about 6.3% of them occurred a single time. About 2.9% of the sample is taken by the ten largest.

The receptor was isolated from a human donor who donated a stem cell graft to a child with Wiskott-Aldrich syndrome. The material was PBMCs from the stem cell graft donor, obtained from the stem cell graft. This chain joins TRBV30 to TRBJ1-2; confidence is insufficient to name the D gene. The nucleotide sequence reads TGTGCCTGGAACGCTAACTATGGCTACACCTTC. The encoded protein is CAWNANYGYTF.